Below are 13 T cell receptor beta chains sequenced from a single sample in a study of shared clonotypes between healthy human individuals. Measured with immunoSEQ multiplex PCR; TCRdb has only the in-frame clones, and not every one. The profile shows nearly 750,000 clones, 72% of them singletons. What was sequenced was memory CD4+ T cells sorted from blood. The subset: CD45RA-negative fraction. These TCRs come from a woman in her twenties or thirties in good health.

The table lists this clone with a count of one. The chain is built from TRBV13 and TRBJ1-1; 8 bases map to TRBD1. V lost 2 bases, J lost 4 bases, and 12 bases stayed unmatched. The length of the CDR3 is 17 residues. Per the germline V gene, CDR1 is PRHDT and CDR2 is FYEKMQ (reference sequence). The CDR3 nucleotides read TGTGCCAGCAGCTTACCTGGACAGGGAGCCCTGGGCACTGAAGCTTTCTTT. Translating it yields CASSLPGQGALGTEAFF.

The chain links TRBV6-5 to TRBJ2-2; D might be TRBD1 (6 bases). Germline CDR1 is MNHEY and CDR2 is SVGAGI. Trimming removed 6 bases at V and 3 bases at J, with 11 bases between. The CDR3 runs 14 residues. This CDR3 reads CASRLRGDTGELFF. The DNA of the CDR3 is TGTGCCAGCAGGCTCAGGGGTGACACCGGGGAGCTGTTTTTT.

This sequence joins TRBV7-9 and TRBJ1-4, with D perhaps TRBD1 (5 bases). CDR3 length equals 14 residues. Germline V gene data show CDR1 as SEHNR and CDR2 as FQNEAQ (reference sequence). Trimming shortened V by 1 base and J by 8 bases, and 11 bases separated the two germline ends. CDR3 DNA sequence: TGTGCCAGCAGCTTAGGACAGCAGGGAGAAAAACTGTTTTTT. The encoded protein is CASSLGQQGEKLFF.

The CDR3 sequence is CASSLSPPETQYF. The CDR3 DNA reads TGTGCCAGCAGCTTAAGCCCGCCAGAGACCCAGTACTTC. The chain links TRBV7-9 to TRBJ2-5; unclear D gene. The length of the CDR3 is 13 residues. Trimming took 2 bases from V and 4 from J, leaving 8 bases between them. Looked up from germline, CDR1 is SEHNR and CDR2 is FQNEAQ (reference sequence).

On this clone: Given a much more abundant clone one base away, this may be a read error. The same CDR3 also results from other DNA sequences found in this sample. The CDR3 bases are TGTGCCAGCAGCCGCAGCACAGATACGCAGTATTTT. Amino acid sequence: CASSRSTDTQYF. This chain joins TRBV5-4 and TRBJ2-3, with D uncertain. This CDR3 is 12 amino acids long. Germline CDR1 and CDR2: SGHNT and YYREEE (reference sequence). V gave up 4 bases and J gave up 0 bases, with 3 bases separating them. Combining the CDR3 with reference TRBV5-4 and TRBJ2-3 gives the whole variable domain ETGVTQSPTHLIKTRGQQVTLRCSSQSGHNTVSWYQQALGQGPQFIFQYYREEENGRGNFPPRFSGLQFPNYSSELNVNALELDDSALYLCASSRSTDTQYFGPGTRLTVL.

J is TRBJ2-3 and V is TRBV5-4; D perhaps matches TRBD1 (6 bases). V was pared by 7 bases and J by 1 base, with 13 bases between. Germline V lookup: CDR1 SGHNT, CDR2 YYREEE (reference sequence). There are 14 residues in the CDR3. The chain's CDR3 is CASQQGLGTDTQYF. Here the CDR3 DNA reads TGTGCCAGCCAACAGGGTTTGGGCACAGATACGCAGTATTTT.

This clone has a single count. V gene TRBV18 combines with J gene TRBJ2-7, with D possibly matching TRBD1 (5 bases). V lost 2 bases, J lost 7 bases, and 15 bases lay in between. The germline CDR1 and CDR2 sequences are KGHSH and LQKENI. This CDR3 region has 14 residues. CDR3 region: CASSPSHGQGEQYF. CDR3 sequence (DNA): TGTGCCAGCTCACCATCACATGGACAAGGGGAGCAGTACTTC.

The rearrangement joins TRBV29-1 to TRBJ1-3, with 10 bases identical to TRBD1. The V gene's germline CDR1 is SQVTM and CDR2 ANQGSEA. Germline trimming cut 4 bases from V and 8 bases from J; bases unmatched to any gene: 2. The CDR3 runs 12 residues. CDR3 residues: CSVAGTGDTIYF. The CDR3 DNA sequence: TGCAGCGTTGCCGGGACAGGGGACACCATATATTTT.

The chain joins TRBV11-1 to TRBJ1-1; no clear D gene. Germline values: CDR1 SGHAT, CDR2 FQDESV (reference sequence). V was trimmed by 7 bases and J by 1 base, leaving 10 bases between them. This CDR3 contains 13 residues. The CDR3 here is CASKSGQNTEAFF. Here the CDR3 DNA reads TGTGCCAGCAAATCCGGGCAGAACACTGAAGCTTTCTTT.

This clone came up a few times. This sample also contains other DNA sequences that code for the same CDR3. The chain uses TRBV6-6 and TRBJ2-1; D is possibly TRBD2 (6 bases). Germline V gene sequence: CDR1 MNHNY, CDR2 SVGAGI (reference sequence). The CDR3 consists of 15 residues. V lost 5 bases and J 0 bases, leaving 11 bases between the germline ends. CDR3 DNA sequence: TGTGCCAGCAGTAGAGACGGGAGCTCCTACAATGAGCAGTTCTTC. It translates to CASSRDGSSYNEQFF.

This sequence joins TRBV7-9 and TRBJ2-5; 13 bases line up with TRBD2. J was trimmed by 5 bases and V by 5 bases; bases with no gene match: 5. Germline-derived CDR1 and CDR2 are SEHNR and FQNEAQ (reference sequence). CDR3 length equals 15 residues. CDR3 bases: TGTGCCAGCAGCCCGGGACTAGCGGGACTGGAGACCCAGTACTTC. It yields the protein CASSPGLAGLETQYF.

The V call is TRBV7-4, the J call TRBJ2-3; D uncertain. Trimming shortened V by 4 bases and J by 2 bases, and 22 bases separated the two germline ends. The CDR3 is 18 amino acids. Germline assignment: CDR1 SGHVT and CDR2 SQSDAQ. In DNA form, the CDR3 reads TGTGCCAGCAGCTCCCCGGAGTCAGCGAAAAAACCCACAGATACGCAGTATTTT. As protein: CASSSPESAKKPTDTQYF. The full variable domain, its missing parts supplied by reference TRBV7-4 and TRBJ2-3, is GAGVSQSPRYKVAKRGRDVALRCDSISGHVTLYWYRQTLGQGSEVLTYSQSDAQRDKSGRPSGRFSAERPERSVSTLKIQRTEQGDSAVYLCASSSPESAKKPTDTQYFGPGTRLTVL.

The chain recombines TRBV2 with TRBJ2-7, with D hard to call. Trimming took 6 bases from V and 6 from J, leaving 18 bases between them. The CDR3 spans 14 residues. CDR1 and CDR2 (germline): SNHLY, FYNNEI. The CDR3 sequence is CASRNDWESGEQYF. The CDR3 coding sequence is TGTGCCAGCAGAAATGACTGGGAATCGGGCGAGCAGTACTTC. Using reference TRBV2 and TRBJ2-7 for the parts outside the CDR3, the full variable domain is EPEVTQTPSHQVTQMGQEVILRCVPISNHLYFYWYRQILGQKVEFLVSFYNNEISEKSEIFDDQFSVERPDGSNFTLKIRSTKLEDSAMYFCASRNDWESGEQYFGPGTRLTVT.